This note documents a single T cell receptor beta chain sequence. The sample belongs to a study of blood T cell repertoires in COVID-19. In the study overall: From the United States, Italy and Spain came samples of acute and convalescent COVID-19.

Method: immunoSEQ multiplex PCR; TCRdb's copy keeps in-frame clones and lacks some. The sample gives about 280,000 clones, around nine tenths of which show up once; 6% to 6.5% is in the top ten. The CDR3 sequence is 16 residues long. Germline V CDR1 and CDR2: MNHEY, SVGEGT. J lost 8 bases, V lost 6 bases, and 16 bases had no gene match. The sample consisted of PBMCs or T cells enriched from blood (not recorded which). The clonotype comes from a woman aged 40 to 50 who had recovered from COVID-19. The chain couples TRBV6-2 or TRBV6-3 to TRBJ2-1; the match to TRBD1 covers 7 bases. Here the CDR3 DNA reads TGTGCCAGCAGCTCGCGACAGGGAAGCCACATGTATGAGCAGTTCTTC. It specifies CASSSRQGSHMYEQFF.